The source of this T cell receptor (beta chain) is a study of quantifying T cell responses using KT2 cells. Study-wide context: TCR alpha and beta constant-region primers primed reverse transcription of RNA.

This CDR3 region has 13 residues. Germline assignment: CDR1 MNHNS and CDR2 SASEGT. Trimming pared 11 bases from V and 4 bases from J, leaving 17 bases between. An oligo carrying a UMI was ligated to the cDNA 3' end. An equimolar mix of RC1.1 and RC1.2 primed the beta chain across TRBC1 and TRBC2. TCRdb re-analysed the UMI-ligation and nested PCR reads in MiXCR, keeping a single row per CDR3 protein. The sample lists approximately 57,000 distinct CDR3 sequences; 12% were seen once. In this sample, this clonotype turned up a few times. Known numbers of the T cell clone KT2 were added to PBMC. The V gene is TRBV6-1, the J gene TRBJ1-1, with D possibly TRBD1 on 5 matching bases. The sequenced material came from PBMCs spiked with cells of the T cell clone KT2. The receptor comes from a human donor. CDR3 DNA: TGTGCCTCTGGGGCAGTCGCTGGCACTGAAGCTTTCTTT. Translation: CASGAVAGTEAFF.